The present entry profiles one T cell receptor (beta chain) with its context. Its specificity is not known. This CDR3 contains 14 residues. Germline V gene sequence: CDR1 LGHNA, CDR2 YSLEER. Triplicate approximately 320,000-cell sorts were made of each CD8+ T cell subset. This specimen comes from a study of CXCR3-negative and CXCR3-positive naive CD8 T cells. About the study: The libraries yielded about 135 million TRB reads, about 1.5 +/- 0.3 million each. Study-level results: Because surface CD5 did not distinguish the naive subsets, TCR strength was inferred from TRB CDR3 properties. Naive cells used TRBV-TRBJ genes in much the same way whether CXCR3-negative or CXCR3-positive; memory cells did not.

The study made its TRB cDNA libraries by 5' RACE, adding UMI labels. TCRdb re-called the 5' RACE reads, yielding one record per CDR3 amino acid sequence without DNA. The data include about 38,000 distinct CDR3 sequences; the top ten clones carry about 14%. The source of this sequence is a human donor in good health. Some clones in this sample may be carry-over from other donors' samples. Sequences were obtained from memory CD8+ T cells from blood. This chain uses TRBV4-3 with TRBJ2-7. Here the CDR3 reads CASSHTQSSYEQYF.